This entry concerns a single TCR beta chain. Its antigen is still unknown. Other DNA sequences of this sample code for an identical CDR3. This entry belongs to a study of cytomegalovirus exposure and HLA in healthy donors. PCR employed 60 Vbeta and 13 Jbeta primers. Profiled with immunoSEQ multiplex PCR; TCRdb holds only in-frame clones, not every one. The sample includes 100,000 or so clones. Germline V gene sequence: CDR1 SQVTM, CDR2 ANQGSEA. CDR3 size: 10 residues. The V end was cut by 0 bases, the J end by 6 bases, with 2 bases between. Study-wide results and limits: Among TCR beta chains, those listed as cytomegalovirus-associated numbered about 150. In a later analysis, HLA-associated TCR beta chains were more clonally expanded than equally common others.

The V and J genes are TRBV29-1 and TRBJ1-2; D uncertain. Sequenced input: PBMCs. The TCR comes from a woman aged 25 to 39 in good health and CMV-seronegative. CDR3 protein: CSVEDNGYTF. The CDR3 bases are TGCAGCGTTGAAGACAATGGCTACACCTTC.